Listed below are T cell receptor beta chains from one sample, sequenced in a study of blood T cell repertoires in COVID-19. Assay used: immunoSEQ multiplex PCR; TCRdb lists only in-frame clones, some missing. The sample carries around 84,000 clones, roughly 80% recorded once. The source material was peripheral blood. The source is a man in his 60s with COVID-19, enrolled during active disease. Each CDR3 is given with its conserved first and last residue. D genes are given only for firm matches. Clone size is stated in some rows and not others, as once, few, many or a class when expanded.

>TRBJ2-6|.|TRBD1|18|TRBV7-3
TGTGCCAGCAGCTTAAGAGGACAGGGGATCTCTGGGGCCAACGTCCTGACTTTC
CASSLRGQGISGANVLTF
>TRBJ1-5|.|.|15|TRBV19
TGTGCCAGTAGTATTTGGGCAGGGGCTAACCAGCCCCAGCATTTT
CASSIWAGANQPQHF
>TRBJ2-7|once|TRBD2|13|TRBV7-2
TGTGCCAGCAGCTTAGTAGCGGGCCACGAGCAGTACTTC
CASSLVAGHEQYF
>TRBJ2-7|.|TRBD1|13|TRBV5-4
TGTGCCAGCAGCTCAACGACAGGGTACGAGCAGTACTTC
CASSSTTGYEQYF
>TRBJ1-1|.|.|15|TRBV4-3
TGCGCCAGCAGCCGAGACGGGACACTGAACACTGAAGCTTTCTTT
CASSRDGTLNTEAFF
>TRBJ2-7|.|TRBD1|15|TRBV4-1
TGCGCCAGCAGCCAAGATTGGACAGGGGGGTACGAGCAGTACTTC
CASSQDWTGGYEQYF
>TRBJ1-1|once|.|14|TRBV9
TGTGCCAGCAGCCACGGGGGGGCAGGTACTGAAGCTTTCTTT
CASSHGGAGTEAFF
>TRBJ2-1|once|TRBD2|15|TRBV7-3
TGTGCCAGCAGCTTTTATCCGGGAGGGTACAATGAGCAGTTCTTC
CASSFYPGGYNEQFF
>TRBJ1-1|.|.|14|TRBV2
TGTGCCAGCAGTGAATATACGGTGAACACTGAAGCTTTCTTT
CASSEYTVNTEAFF
>TRBJ2-7|.|TRBD1|14|TRBV11-2
TGTGCCAGCAGCCCGACAGGGGGCTCCTACGAGCAGTACTTC
CASSPTGGSYEQYF
>TRBJ1-6|.|TRBD1|14|TRBV28
TGTGCCAGCTATACAGGACAGGGTAATCCACCCCTCCACTTT
CASYTGQGNPPLHF
>TRBJ1-4|.|TRBD1|14|TRBV30
TGTGCCTGGAGTGAGGACAGGTTTAAAGAAAAACTGTTTTTT
CAWSEDRFKEKLFF
>TRBJ2-5|.|.|14|TRBV5-5
TGTGCCAGCAGCGCGCCCTCGTCCTCCGAGACCCAGTACTTC
CASSAPSSSETQYF
>TRBJ1-1|.|.|14|TRBV2
TGTGCCAGCAGTGGCGACAGGCTGAACACTGAAGCTTTCTTT
CASSGDRLNTEAFF
>TRBJ1-1|.|.|14|TRBV14
TGTGCCAGCAGCCAACGGGGGGCGAACACTGAAGCTTTCTTT
CASSQRGANTEAFF
>TRBJ1-1|.|.|17|TRBV9
TGTGCCAGCAGCGCGACCCCCTCGACCAACATGGGCTCTGAAGCTTTCTTT
CASSATPSTNMGSEAFF
>TRBJ2-7|.|.|12|TRBV14
TGTGCCAGCAGCCACCAGGGACTCGAGCAGTACTTC
CASSHQGLEQYF
>TRBJ2-6|.|.|15|TRBV5-1
TGCGCCAGCAGCTTGGCGGAGTCTGGGGCCAACGTCCTGACTTTC
CASSLAESGANVLTF
>TRBJ1-4|few|TRBD1|15|TRBV5-1
TGCGCCAGCAGCGCACAGGGGGCGCCGAGTGAAAAACTGTTTTTT
CASSAQGAPSEKLFF
>TRBJ2-2|few|.|12|TRBV30
TGTGCCTGGAGAGGGGACACCGGGGAGCTGTTTTTT
CAWRGDTGELFF
>TRBJ2-3|.|.|14|TRBV24-1
TGTGCCACCAGTGCGGGTCAGGGAATTGATACGCAGTATTTT
CATSAGQGIDTQYF
>TRBJ2-7|.|.|14|TRBV18
TGTGCCAGCTCGCAAGGGGGACCGAACTACGAGCAGTACTTC
CASSQGGPNYEQYF
>TRBJ2-3|.|.|14|TRBV5-1
TGCGCCAGCACCGACAGATCGAGCACAGATACGCAGTATTTT
CASTDRSSTDTQYF
>TRBJ1-2|once|TRBD1|14|TRBV6-5
TGTGCCAGCAGCATAGACAGGGGGCTCCTGGGCTACACCTTC
CASSIDRGLLGYTF
>TRBJ2-7|once|TRBD1|15|TRBV7-2
TGTGCCAGCAGCCCGGGGACAGGGTTTGCCTACGAGCAGTACTTC
CASSPGTGFAYEQYF
>TRBJ2-3|.|TRBD1|15|TRBV18
TGTGCCAGCTCACCACTTCAGGGGGTTCTAGATACGCAGTATTTT
CASSPLQGVLDTQYF
>TRBJ2-5|.|TRBD1|14|TRBV7-9
TGTGCCAGCAGCTTTGACAGGGGGGGAGAGACCCAGTACTTC
CASSFDRGGETQYF
>TRBJ2-7|.|TRBD2|14|TRBV10-2
TGCGCCAGCAGTGACATTAGCGGGAGCTACGAGCAGTACTTC
CASSDISGSYEQYF
>TRBJ1-6|few|.|16|TRBV15
TGTGCCACCAGCAGAAAACGGCAGACTGGGAATTCACCCCTCCACTTT
CATSRKRQTGNSPLHF
>TRBJ2-5|many|TRBD2|16|TRBV4-1
TGCGCCAGCAGCCAAGTTAGCGGGGGAGACCAAGAGACCCAGTACTTC
CASSQVSGGDQETQYF
>TRBJ1-5|.|TRBD1|14|TRBV2
TGTGCCAGCAAAGACAGGGGCAGAAATCAGCCCCAGCATTTT
CASKDRGRNQPQHF
>TRBJ2-1|.|TRBD1|14|TRBV5-8
TGTGCCAGCAGCTTGCCGGGACAGACCAATGAGCAGTTCTTC
CASSLPGQTNEQFF
>TRBJ2-3|.|TRBD2|16|TRBV6-5
TGTGCCAGCAGTTACCTGGGACTAGCGGGGGTGGATACGCAGTATTTT
CASSYLGLAGVDTQYF
>TRBJ2-3|.|TRBD1|16|TRBV5-6
TGTGCCAGCAGCTCGACAGGGTCCGTACGCACAGATACGCAGTATTTT
CASSSTGSVRTDTQYF
>TRBJ2-4|.|.|14|TRBV7-2
TGTGCCAGCAGCTCGCCGGGTTCAGTCAACATTCAGTACTTC
CASSSPGSVNIQYF
>TRBJ1-3|.|.|12|TRBV3-1/TRBV3-2
TGTGCCAGCACCCTTGGCCTTGGCACCATATATTTT
CASTLGLGTIYF
>TRBJ1-6|.|TRBD1|14|TRBV2
TGTGCCAGTGAAAGGACAGGGGAGACTTCACCCCTCCACTTT
CASERTGETSPLHF
>TRBJ1-1|.|TRBD1|16|TRBV25-1
TGTGCCAGCAGTGACCCAACGACAGGGATGAACACTGAAGCTTTCTTT
CASSDPTTGMNTEAFF
>TRBJ2-1|.|TRBD2|15|TRBV7-3
TGTGCCAGCAGCCCACAGCTAGCGGGGGGCGGGGAGCAGTTCTTC
CASSPQLAGGGEQFF
>TRBJ2-2|.|.|15|TRBV6-5
TGTGCCAGCAGTCGCGAGGGGGGGCGACCCGGGGAGCTGTTTTTT
CASSREGGRPGELFF
>TRBJ1-2|.|TRBD1|15|TRBV7-2
TGTGCCAGCAGCACTCGGGACAGGGGAATGGGTGGCTACACCTTC
CASSTRDRGMGGYTF
>TRBJ2-7|many|.|11|TRBV20-1
TGCAGTGCTAGAGATGGAGTCGAGCAGTACTTC
CSARDGVEQYF
>TRBJ1-4|once|.|16|TRBV4-3
TGCGCCAGCAGCCAAGGCGGGCGGGGGTCTAATGAAAAACTGTTTTTT
CASSQGGRGSNEKLFF
>TRBJ2-1|.|.|12|TRBV27
TGTGCCAACAGTCCCTTGTCCAATGAGCAGTTCTTC
CANSPLSNEQFF
>TRBJ2-1|.|.|13|TRBV7-3
TGTGCCAGCAGCTTAAATCGGTACAATGAGCAGTTCTTC
CASSLNRYNEQFF
>TRBJ1-1|.|.|15|TRBV7-2
TGTGCCAGCAACGAAAGGGGGTGGAAGAACACTGAAGCTTTCTTT
CASNERGWKNTEAFF
>TRBJ2-6|.|TRBD2|19|TRBV5-4
TGTGCCAGCAGCTGGTCAAGGACTAGCGGGAGTGGTGGGGCCAACGTCCTGACTTTC
CASSWSRTSGSGGANVLTF
>TRBJ1-5|.|.|16|TRBV5-8
TGTGCCAGCAGCTTCTCGTTCAGGGGTTCCAATCAGCCCCAGCATTTT
CASSFSFRGSNQPQHF
>TRBJ2-1|once|.|14|TRBV3-1/TRBV3-2
TGTGCCAGCAGCCAAGATTCGGCGGGGGCGTACCAGTTCTTC
CASSQDSAGAYQFF
>TRBJ2-1|.|TRBD1|16|TRBV7-2
TGTGCCAGCAGCTTAGCGATAGGGGGCGCCTACAATGAGCAGTTCTTC
CASSLAIGGAYNEQFF
>TRBJ2-7|.|.|14|TRBV19
TGTGCCAGTAGCTTACTAGAATTTCCCTACGAGCAGTACTTC
CASSLLEFPYEQYF
>TRBJ1-5|.|TRBD1|15|TRBV19
TGTGCCAGTAGTATAAATTCGGACAGGTATCAGCCCCAGCATTTT
CASSINSDRYQPQHF
>TRBJ1-4|.|.|16|TRBV3-1/TRBV3-2
TGTGCCAGCAGCCAAGGATCGATACAGGTCAATGAAAAACTGTTTTTT
CASSQGSIQVNEKLFF